Shown below are 17 T cell receptor beta chains from a single sample sequenced in a study of CD8 T cells in Susac syndrome. Random hexamers served to reverse transcribe roughly 0.5 to 1 ug RNA. Each CDR3 protein is one row after TCRdb ran MiXCR on the immunoSEQ multiplex PCR reads. The sample consists of 200,000 to 250,000 distinct CDR3 sequences, 85% to 95% of them appearing once. The specimen sequenced was CD4+ T cells from PBMCs. These receptors all stem from a human donor with multiple sclerosis.

V and J are TRBV12-3 or TRBV12-4 and TRBJ1-1; D not resolved. The CDR3 sequence is 14 residues long. With 6 bases removed from V and 1 base from J, the gap between germline ends came to 12 bases. The DNA of the CDR3 is TGTGCCAGCAGCCGAATGCGGGGGAACACTGAAGCTTTCTTT. Residues: CASSRMRGNTEAFF.

This chain joins TRBV14 and TRBJ2-2, with 7 bases fitting TRBD1. Germline values: CDR1 SGHDN, CDR2 FVKESK. The trim removed 5 bases at V and 2 bases at J, leaving 5 bases unmatched. The CDR3 runs 15 residues. DNA for the CDR3: TGTGCCAGCAGCTACCACAGGGGTAACACCGGGGAGCTGTTTTTT. Residues: CASSYHRGNTGELFF.

The J gene is TRBJ2-3, the V gene TRBV3-1, with D possibly being TRBD2 (6 bases). This CDR3 region has 16 residues. The germline CDR1 and CDR2 sequences are LGHDT and YNNKEL (reference sequence). Trimming took off 0 bases at V and 5 bases at J, with 15 bases between the two ends. The CDR3, as DNA: TGTGCCAGCAGCCAAGACATAGCGCCCGGGGGAGATACGCAGTATTTT. Residues: CASSQDIAPGGDTQYF.

The chain has TRBV9 and TRBJ1-1; no definite D call. CDR1 is SGDLS and CDR2 is YYNGEE in the germline V gene. The length of the CDR3 is 14 residues. V lost 0 bases and J lost 5, with 11 bases in between. The CDR3 DNA is TGTGCCAGCAGCGTAGTGGGAACCCCTACTGAAGCTTTCTTT. It encodes CASSVVGTPTEAFF.

In its sample, this clonotype was seen once. The chain links TRBV6-5 to TRBJ1-2; D is undetermined. CDR1 and CDR2 (germline): MNHEY, SVGAGI. Deletions cut 0 bases from V and 7 bases from J, with 15 bases between. This CDR3 spans 15 amino acids. CDR3 protein: CASSYSRGRVSGYTF. The CDR3 DNA reads TGTGCCAGCAGTTACTCGAGAGGGAGGGTGAGTGGCTACACCTTC.

The V and J genes are TRBV12-3 or TRBV12-4 and TRBJ1-2; D is unresolved. V was trimmed by 2 bases and J by 4 bases, leaving 11 bases between them. This CDR3 has 14 amino acids. CDR3 protein: CASSLREVGYGYTF. The CDR3 DNA is TGTGCCAGCAGTTTACGAGAGGTGGGCTATGGCTACACCTTC.

This clonotype was seen more than once but under ten times. The V gene is TRBV6-2 or TRBV6-3, the J gene TRBJ2-5; no reliable D call. Germline-derived CDR1 and CDR2 are MNHEY and SVGEGT. With 5 bases removed from V and 2 bases from J, the gap between germline ends came to 6 bases. This CDR3 region has 12 residues. The CDR3 DNA sequence: TGTGCCAGCAGTCTAGAACAAGAGACCCAGTACTTC. Encoded protein: CASSLEQETQYF.

This chain uses TRBV11-2 with TRBJ2-5, with 9 bases lining up with TRBD1. Germline CDR1 is SGHAT and CDR2 is FQNNGV. The CDR3 contains 16 residues. V trimming: 4 bases; J trimming: 5 bases; junction bases outside the gene matches: 11. The CDR3 nucleotides are TGTGCCAGCAGCTCATACACAGGGGGCGTGTTGGAGACCCAGTACTTC. It specifies CASSSYTGGVLETQYF.

The chain is built from TRBV10-3 and TRBJ1-4; D not resolved. V lost 3 bases, J lost 8 bases, and 7 bases lay in between. CDR1 and CDR2 (germline): ENHRY, SYGVKD. CDR3 size: 12 residues. Written as DNA, the CDR3 is TGTGCCATCAGTGAAGAGCGAGAAAAACTGTTTTTT. Encoded protein: CAISEEREKLFF.

The rearrangement links TRBV20-1 to TRBJ2-1; 13 nucleotides line up with TRBD2. The germline V gene encodes CDR1 DFQATT and CDR2 SNEGSKA (reference sequence). The CDR3 covers 16 residues. V was clipped by 3 bases and J by 7 bases; unmatched bases: 9. The CDR3, as DNA: TGCAGTGCTAGCCGGGGACTAGCGGGGCCTGGGAATGAGCAGTTCTTC. Translation: CSASRGLAGPGNEQFF.

The chain links TRBV11-2 to TRBJ2-7, with 9 bases matching TRBD2. Germline V lookup: CDR1 SGHAT, CDR2 FQNNGV. Trimming took 2 bases from V and 5 from J; bases not matched to a gene: 7. The CDR3 runs to 15 residues. CDR3 sequence reads: CASSLTGRGGHEQYF. CDR3 nucleotides: TGTGCCAGCAGCTTAACTGGGCGGGGGGGCCACGAGCAGTACTTC.

As to this clonotype: A junction end diverges from the germline sequence, so it may reflect a read error. This chain connects TRBV5-1 to TRBJ1-1; 7 positions agree with TRBD1. There are 13 residues in the CDR3. Per germline, CDR1 SGHRS and CDR2 YFSETQ. The CDR3 DNA reads as TGCGCCAGCAGCTCGGGACAGAGCACTGAAGCTTCCTTT. This encodes CASSSGQSTEASF.

J is TRBJ2-1 and V is TRBV29-1; weak D call: TRBD2 (5 bases). The V gene lost 6 bases and the J gene lost 7 bases, with 19 bases spanning the gap. Per the germline V gene, CDR1 is SQVTM and CDR2 is ANQGSEA. This CDR3 is 14 amino acids long. The CDR3 coding sequence is TGCAGCGTCCCGGGGAATCAGTTGGCGAATGAGCAGTTCTTC. Its protein is CSVPGNQLANEQFF.

The chain couples TRBV6-5 to TRBJ1-3; tentative D call: TRBD1 (5 bases). This CDR3 is 15 amino acids long. Germline V gene sequence: CDR1 MNHEY, CDR2 SVGAGI. Trimming removed 0 bases at V and 2 bases at J, with 8 bases between. CDR3 residues: CASSYSRGTGNTIYF. The CDR3, as DNA: TGTGCCAGCAGTTACTCGAGGGGTACTGGAAACACCATATATTTT.

The chain uses TRBV19 and TRBJ1-1, with unresolved D. Looked up from germline, CDR1 is LNHDA and CDR2 is SQIVND (reference sequence). Trimming pared 5 bases from V and 1 base from J, leaving 14 bases between. The CDR3 runs 15 residues. The CDR3 DNA follows: TGTGCCAGTAGTTGGCAGGCGGTTGAGAACACTGAAGCTTTCTTT. It specifies CASSWQAVENTEAFF.

The rearrangement links TRBV12-3 or TRBV12-4 to TRBJ2-2; either TRBD1 or TRBD2 may supply D (5 bases each). CDR3 length equals 15 residues. V was shortened by 8 bases and J by 5 bases, with 18 bases between the two germline ends. The chain's CDR3 is CASPIGDPGTGELFF. CDR3 nucleotides: TGTGCCAGCCCGATCGGGGACCCGGGGACCGGGGAGCTGTTTTTT.

The rearrangement links TRBV12-3 or TRBV12-4 to TRBJ1-5; 7 bases align to TRBD1. V was clipped by 4 bases and J by 0 bases; unmatched bases: 9. The CDR3 spans 17 residues. Here the CDR3 reads CASSSGGQLYSNQPQHF. CDR3 in DNA: TGTGCCAGCAGTTCCGGGGGACAGCTCTATAGCAATCAGCCCCAGCATTTT.